This is a list of T cell receptor beta chains from one sample in a study of cytomegalovirus exposure and HLA in healthy donors. Clones were read by immunoSEQ multiplex PCR, and TCRdb kept only the in-frame ones, dropping some. The profile shows roughly 200,000 clones, around 70% of them singletons. The sample taken for sequencing was PBMCs. The origin of the receptors is a middle-aged man in good health and CMV-seropositive. CDR3s leave out the opening cysteine and the closing phenylalanine or tryptophan.

>TRBV4-3|TRBJ2-1
ASSQVYGGYNEQF
>TRBV27|TRBJ1-5
ASRADTNQPQH
>TRBV6-5|TRBJ2-1
ASSGQGINEQF
>TRBV9|TRBJ2-5
ASSPTSGGEETQY
>TRBV5-1|TRBJ1-3
ASSLGGPGNTIY
>TRBV7-9|TRBJ2-6
SSRTIRDGSRANVLT
>TRBV7-7|TRBJ2-7
ASSPREGYEQY
>TRBV5-1|TRBJ2-5
ASSLDSETQY
>TRBV6-1|TRBJ1-2
ASSPLGALSAGYT
>TRBV5-4|TRBJ1-2
ASSFVSGEDYGYT
>TRBV6-6|TRBJ1-5
ASSFIIGGINQPQH
>TRBV19|TRBJ1-5
ASTNRGNQPQH
>TRBV5-1|TRBJ1-2
ASSLGDSNYGYT
>TRBV5-6|TRBJ1-1
ASSSGRVTEAF
>TRBV5-4|TRBJ1-5
ASSQEGQKH
>TRBV4-2|TRBJ2-1
ASSQDKEAGAYNEQF
>TRBV7-3|TRBJ1-2
ASTSSVGEQGGYT
>TRBV18|TRBJ2-7
ASSSGTGVYEQY
>TRBV5-1|TRBJ2-2
ASSFDKGQGHTGELF
>TRBV7-3|TRBJ2-1
ASSLVTSGGKNEQF
>TRBV7-9|TRBJ1-1
SSSRGQNEAF
>TRBV27|TRBJ2-6
ASSSLGQKANVLT
>TRBV11-2|TRBJ1-2
ASSLSGNYGYT
>TRBV7-2|TRBJ1-5
ASSSAGYSNQPQH
>TRBV6-5|TRBJ2-2
ASCASGGTGELF
>TRBV18|TRBJ2-7
ASSDRGYEQY
>TRBV7-8|TRBJ1-3
ASSANRNSGNTIY
>TRBV9|TRBJ1-4
ASSLRTDEKLF
>TRBV6-4|TRBJ2-3
ASSHQGASTDTQY
>TRBV4-1|TRBJ1-3
ASSQDMRGTGNTIY
>TRBV14|TRBJ1-6
ASSQVSGSNSPLH
>TRBV5-6|TRBJ1-5
ASSDSGTGWDQPQH
>TRBV7-2|TRBJ2-7
ASSSWTGANYEQY
>TRBV29-1|TRBJ2-7
SVVSGTGSYEQY
>TRBV4-3|TRBJ2-3
ASSQDSRVVTTDTQY
>TRBV29-1|TRBJ1-1
SAQGQASTEAF
>TRBV9|TRBJ2-3
ASSVGRGLVTDTQY
>TRBV21-1|TRBJ2-3
GQTSGGEDTQY
>TRBV27|TRBJ1-2
ASTLRGGYQGYGYT
>TRBV10-3|TRBJ2-5
AISEDRAQGTQY
>TRBV4-2|TRBJ2-7
ASSQDVAYEQY
>TRBV27|TRBJ1-2
ASSWDSGTGGSGYT
>TRBV7-9|TRBJ2-7
SSSQGAYEQY
>TRBV5-1|TRBJ2-4
ASSLDRGFPIAKNIQY
>TRBV18|TRBJ1-2
ASSPDTGYGYT